The rows below give T cell receptor beta chains drawn from one sample of a study of CD8+ T cells in alopecia areata. TCRdb's table, derived via immunoSEQ multiplex PCR, lists solely in-frame clones and lacks some. The sample contains fewer than 80,000 clones, roughly 60% of which appear only once. The material was CD8+ T cells sorted from blood, obtained at week 0. These receptors all come from a human donor with alopecia areata. Each CDR3 is given with its conserved first and last residue. A D gene is named only where the DNA matches it firmly. Some rows mark clone size as missing; the rest say once, few, many or name a class of expanded clone.

once	TRBV6-5	TRBJ1-1	NA	CASSYSTDMNTEAFF	TGTGCCAGCAGTTACTCGACAGACATGAACACTGAAGCTTTCTTT
NA	TRBV30	TRBJ1-2	TRBD1	CAWNTRQGGLYGYTF	TGTGCCTGGAATACCAGACAGGGAGGGTTATATGGCTACACCTTC
NA	TRBV6-4	TRBJ1-2	NA	CASSEGRGGGYGYTF	TGTGCCAGCAGCGAGGGTCGCGGGGGCGGCTATGGCTACACCTTC
NA	TRBV9	TRBJ1-2	NA	CASSGGQYGYTF	TGTGCCAGCAGCGGCGGACAGTATGGCTACACCTTC
NA	TRBV30	TRBJ1-2	NA	CAWRHSLGRVYGYTF	TGTGCCTGGAGACATAGTTTGGGCAGGGTTTATGGCTACACCTTC
NA	TRBV5-1	TRBJ2-3	NA	CASSFRVNGFSDTDTQYF	TGCGCCAGCAGCTTCAGGGTCAACGGGTTTTCCGACACAGATACGCAGTATTTT
NA	TRBV19	TRBJ2-7	TRBD1	CASSSRTGGLYEQYF	TGTGCCAGTAGTTCAAGGACAGGGGGCCTATACGAGCAGTACTTC
NA	TRBV27	TRBJ2-7	NA	CAVEGGFEQYF	TGTGCCGTAGAAGGGGGATTCGAGCAGTACTTC
NA	TRBV5-1	TRBJ1-2	NA	CASSLGLVTGNGYTF	TGCGCCAGCAGCTTGGGACTTGTCACAGGGAATGGCTACACCTTC
once	TRBV27	TRBJ2-1	TRBD2	CASGTSGPYNEQFF	TGTGCCAGCGGGACTAGCGGGCCTTACAATGAGCAGTTCTTC
few	TRBV7-6	TRBJ2-2	NA	CASSLTPSGVLKELFF	TGTGCCAGCAGCTTAACACCTTCGGGTGTCCTGAAAGAGCTGTTTTTT
NA	TRBV4-1	TRBJ1-2	NA	CASSPDRRSYGYTF	TGCGCCAGCAGCCCAGACAGGAGGAGCTATGGCTACACCTTC
NA	TRBV29-1	TRBJ2-7	NA	CSVGTASSYEQYF	TGCAGCGTTGGGACAGCTAGCTCCTACGAGCAGTACTTC
NA	TRBV5-5	TRBJ2-5	TRBD2	CASSILAGWETQYF	TGTGCCAGCAGCATACTAGCGGGCTGGGAGACCCAGTACTTC
NA	TRBV11-1	TRBJ2-2	TRBD1	CASSSGQGDTGELFF	TGTGCCAGCAGCTCGGGACAGGGGGACACCGGGGAGCTGTTTTTT
NA	TRBV30	TRBJ2-5	NA	CAWSVGADQETQYF	TGTGCCTGGAGTGTGGGGGCGGACCAAGAGACCCAGTACTTC
NA	TRBV5-1	TRBJ1-1	TRBD1	CASSQGQANTEAFF	TGCGCCAGCAGCCAAGGACAGGCGAACACTGAAGCTTTCTTT
NA	TRBV9	TRBJ1-1	NA	CASSVTEMNTEAFF	TGTGCCAGCAGCGTAACAGAAATGAACACTGAAGCTTTCTTT
NA	TRBV5-6	TRBJ1-2	TRBD1	CASRETGRRYGYTF	TGTGCCAGCAGGGAGACAGGGAGGCGTTATGGCTACACCTTC
few	TRBV19	TRBJ1-5	NA	CASSPQASNQPQHF	TGTGCCAGTAGTCCCCAGGCGAGCAATCAGCCCCAGCATTTT
few	TRBV21-1	TRBJ2-7	NA	CASSKRARGGYEQYF	TGTGCCAGCAGCAAAAGGGCCAGGGGCGGGTACGAGCAGTACTTC
NA	TRBV25-1	TRBJ2-5	NA	CASSRGSGAETQYF	TGTGCCAGCAGTCGGGGATCCGGCGCGGAGACCCAGTACTTC
once	TRBV5-1	TRBJ2-3	TRBD1	CASSWGTGVTDTQYF	TGCGCCAGCAGCTGGGGGACAGGGGTCACAGATACGCAGTATTTT
NA	TRBV29-1	TRBJ2-5	NA	CSVHLVGGQETQYF	TGCAGCGTTCACTTGGTGGGGGGACAAGAGACCCAGTACTTC
medium-sized	TRBV5-6	TRBJ2-1	NA	CASSPDLSSYNEQFF	TGTGCCAGCAGCCCCGACTTGAGCTCCTACAATGAGCAGTTCTTC
few	TRBV19	TRBJ1-4	NA	CASSASLRDPNGGEKLFF	TGTGCCAGTAGTGCCTCTCTCCGGGACCCAAATGGCGGTGAAAAACTGTTTTTT
NA	TRBV4-3	TRBJ2-3	NA	CASSPGSTDTQYF	TGCGCCAGCAGCCCCGGTAGCACAGATACGCAGTATTTT
few	TRBV6-5	TRBJ2-1	NA	CASSPPQGPLNEQFF	TGTGCCAGCAGTCCCCCCCAGGGACCTCTCAATGAGCAGTTCTTC
once	TRBV5-1	TRBJ2-1	TRBD2	CASSLAEGRGYNEQFF	TGCGCCAGCAGCTTGGCCGAGGGGAGGGGCTACAATGAGCAGTTCTTC
NA	TRBV5-1	TRBJ2-3	TRBD1	CASSSYGTDSTDTQYF	TGCGCCAGCAGCTCGTACGGGACAGACAGCACAGATACGCAGTATTTT
NA	TRBV29-1	TRBJ1-1	NA	CSVEPRSLNTEAFF	TGCAGCGTTGAACCCAGGTCCCTAAACACTGAAGCTTTCTTT
NA	TRBV7-9	TRBJ2-7	NA	CASSTGLDEQYF	TGTGCCAGCAGCACCGGTTTAGACGAGCAGTACTTC
NA	TRBV2	TRBJ2-1	NA	CASSEPHLTEYNEQFF	TGTGCCAGCAGTGAACCACACCTGACAGAGTACAATGAGCAGTTCTTC
NA	TRBV2	TRBJ2-1	NA	CASSEKRGFGYNEQFF	TGTGCCAGCAGTGAAAAGCGAGGGTTCGGGTACAATGAGCAGTTCTTC
NA	TRBV27	TRBJ2-2	NA	CASSFGPGELFF	TGTGCCAGCAGTTTTGGGCCCGGGGAGCTGTTTTTT
NA	TRBV7-9	TRBJ2-5	NA	CASSPPGIETQYF	TGTGCCAGCAGCCCCCCGGGAATAGAGACCCAGTACTTC
NA	TRBV30	TRBJ2-3	TRBD2	CAWNRGLAGNTDTQYF	TGTGCCTGGAACCGGGGACTAGCGGGAAACACAGATACGCAGTATTTT
few	TRBV29-1	TRBJ2-2	NA	CSVDLTGRTGELFF	TGCAGCGTTGATCTTACGGGTCGGACCGGGGAGCTGTTTTTT
NA	TRBV4-1	TRBJ1-1	NA	CASSQVTNTEAFF	TGCGCCAGCAGCCAAGTCACGAACACTGAAGCTTTCTTT
NA	TRBV7-2	TRBJ1-1	NA	CASSFLNTEAFF	TGTGCCAGCAGCTTTCTGAACACTGAAGCTTTCTTT
NA	TRBV7-9	TRBJ2-7	TRBD1	CASSRDSSYEQYF	TGTGCCAGCAGCAGGGACAGTTCCTACGAGCAGTACTTC
NA	TRBV7-9	TRBJ2-1	NA	CASSLMGGNEQFF	TGTGCCAGCAGCTTAATGGGGGGCAATGAGCAGTTCTTC